This T cell receptor (beta chain) stems from a study of cytomegalovirus exposure and HLA in healthy donors. Regarding the study as a whole: Beyond CMV serostatus, there was no information to go on about immune exposure. Later work found most CMV-associated TCR beta chains apparently HLA-restricted.

Vbeta (60) and Jbeta (13) primers were used in the PCR. The method was immunoSEQ multiplex PCR; TCRdb's version includes in-frame clones alone and lacks a portion of them. The sample lists about 160,000 clones, approximately 78% occurring once. This clone was detected once. Its antigen is not identified. The sequencing sample was made of PBMCs. The sequence derives from a girl aged 2 to 9 in good health and CMV-seropositive.

The CDR3 nucleotides read TGCGCCAGCAGCCAAGAAGGCTTTCAGGGTAGGGGTCAGCCCCAGCATTTT. The encoded protein is CASSQEGFQGRGQPQHF. The chain links TRBV4-1 to TRBJ1-5; a weak D match, TRBD1 (5 bases). The germline CDR1 and CDR2 sequences are MGHRA and YSYEKL. V lost 0 bases to trimming and J lost 6 bases, with 18 bases between them. The CDR3 contains 17 residues.